This T cell receptor (beta chain) was identified during a study of T cells in Graves' hyperthyroidism and ophthalmopathy. Study details: Peripheral blood specimens were obtained at initial diagnosis, prior to any treatment.

Study results and caveats: Ophthalmopathy stood apart from stable hyperthyroidism in a 13 V-J model.

Regions amplified from RNA transcripts were the TCR beta CDR3 regions. HTBI primers were used for first-round RT-PCR of the TCR CDR3. TCRdb reanalysed the multiplex PCR reads using MiXCR and keeps one entry per CDR3 protein. The table lists about 340,000 distinct CDR3 sequences, roughly a fifth of them singletons. Germline loops: CDR1 ENHRY, CDR2 SYGVKD. V was cut by 4 bases and J by 10 bases, with 14 bases left in between. CDR3 size: 13 residues. In regard to this clonotype: Its target is not known.

The clonotype comes from a woman between 50 and 59 years old with Graves' hyperthyroidism. Sequences were obtained from blood. This rearrangement joins TRBV10-3 to TRBJ1-5, with D tentatively TRBD1 (5 bases). CDR3 in amino acids: CAISVGGARPQHF. CDR3 DNA: TGTGCCATCAGTGTCGGAGGGGCGCGTCCCCAGCATTTT.